This entry features one TCR beta chain sequence. What it binds is not known. This CDR3 is built from 19 residues. Germline V gene data show CDR1 as MNHEY and CDR2 as SMNVEV (reference sequence). V was clipped by 5 bases and J by 4 bases; unmatched bases: 13. The data were obtained in a study of T cells after posttransplantation cyclophosphamide. Study-wide findings and caveats: Blood and skin or GI T cell repertoires showed limited TRB overlap.

Control samples came 1 year after myeloablative marrow transplants with methotrexate plus calcineurin inhibitor. TCRdb keeps only in-frame clones here, not all; method: immunoSEQ multiplex PCR. The sample contains more than 15,000 clones, 85% of which appear only once. The source was PBMCs, collected after allogeneic stem cell transplant with calcineurin inhibitor and methotrexate. This TCR was recovered from a female patient aged 18-29 years who received an allogeneic stem cell transplant from an unrelated donor, was CMV-positive, and had acute and chronic GVHD. Some T cells may be the graft donor's. The chain joins TRBV27 to TRBJ2-5; TRBD2 aligns across 16 bases. The DNA for the CDR3 is TGTGCCAGCAGTCCAGAGGGGGGACTAGCGGGAGGGCCAGGAGAGACCCAGTACTTC. It specifies CASSPEGGLAGGPGETQYF.